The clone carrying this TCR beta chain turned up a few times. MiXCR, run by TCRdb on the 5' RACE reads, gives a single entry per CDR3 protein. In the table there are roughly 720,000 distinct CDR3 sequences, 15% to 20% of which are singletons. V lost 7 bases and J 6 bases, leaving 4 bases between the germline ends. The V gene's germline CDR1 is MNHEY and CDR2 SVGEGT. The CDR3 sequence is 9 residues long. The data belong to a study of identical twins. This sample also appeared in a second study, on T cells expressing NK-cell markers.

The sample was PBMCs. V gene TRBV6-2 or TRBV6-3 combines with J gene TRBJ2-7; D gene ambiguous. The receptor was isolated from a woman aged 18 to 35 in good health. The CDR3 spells CASNGEQYF. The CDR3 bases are TGTGCCAGCAACGGCGAGCAGTACTTC.